These 12 T cell receptor beta chains share one sample of origin, sequenced in a study of regulatory T cells in long-lasting Graves disease. HTBI primers from iRepertoire and Arm-PCR of CDR3 regions yielded the TCR beta libraries. Via MiXCR, TCRdb re-called the multiplex PCR reads, giving one row per CDR3 protein. The data show around 470,000 distinct CDR3 sequences, with less than 15% seen just once and about 15% held by the top ten. Time point of the sample: newly diagnosed GD, antithyroid drugs for less than 3 months. PBMC RNA was the source of the TCR library. These data are also associated with another study on T cells in Graves' hyperthyroidism and ophthalmopathy.

Sequences were derived from peripheral blood mononuclear cells (PBMCs), sampled at new diagnosis, from a patient treated with antithyroid drugs. These receptor sequences come from a woman between 50 and 59 years old with Graves disease.

This clonotype was observed many times. The V call is TRBV5-8, the J call TRBJ2-3; perhaps TRBD2 as D (5 bases). In germline, CDR1 is SGHTS, CDR2 YDEGEE. The CDR3 sequence is 14 residues long. V was trimmed by 1 base and J by 3 bases, leaving 9 bases between them. The CDR3 region is CASSLRWETDTQYF. DNA of the CDR3: TGTGCCAGCAGCTTGCGGTGGGAGACAGATACGCAGTATTTT.

This clonotype was counted at least ten times. V and J are TRBV6-9 and TRBJ2-3, with 12 bases lining up with TRBD2. This CDR3 is built from 16 residues. Trimming cost V 4 bases and J 4 bases; bases outside gene matches: 6. Germline V gives CDR1 MNHGY, CDR2 SVAAGI. The CDR3 DNA reads as TGTGCCAGCAGTTCAGGACTAGCGGGATTGGCAGATACGCAGTATTTT. Amino acids: CASSSGLAGLADTQYF.

Many counts were recorded for this clonotype. This CDR3 is CASRIKTGHPTRESPLHF. The CDR3 DNA sequence: TGTGCCAGCAGGATAAAGACAGGGCACCCGACCAGGGAATCACCCCTCCACTTT. The chain has TRBV2 and TRBJ1-6; TRBD1 aligns across 7 bases. Losses at the gene ends were 6 bases for V and 10 bases for J; bases not matched to a gene: 21. Per the germline V gene, CDR1 is SNHLY and CDR2 is FYNNEI. The CDR3 extends over 18 amino acids. The whole variable domain, remainder taken from reference TRBV2 and TRBJ1-6, is EPEVTQTPSHQVTQMGQEVILRCVPISNHLYFYWYRQILGQKVEFLVSFYNNEISEKSEIFDDQFSVERPDGSNFTLKIRSTKLEDSAMYFCASRIKTGHPTRESPLHFGNGTRLTVT.

The chain's CDR3 is CASSYSNNSPLHF. The CDR3 DNA reads TGTGCCAGCAGTTACTCGAATAATTCACCCCTCCACTTT. The V gene is TRBV6-5, the J gene TRBJ1-6; no reliable D call. The CDR3 has 13 residues. The V end lost 0 bases, the J end lost 5 bases, and 2 bases lay between the germline ends. CDR1 and CDR2 from the germline V gene are MNHEY and SVGAGI.

The V gene is TRBV10-3, the J gene TRBJ1-3; 12 bases fit TRBD1. The germline CDR1 and CDR2 sequences are ENHRY and SYGVKD. There are 21 residues in the CDR3. V lost 4 bases and J lost 2; bases outside the gene matches: 18. The CDR3 sequence is CAISGARQVGGQGATGNTIYF. DNA of the CDR3: TGTGCCATCAGTGGAGCGCGGCAAGTCGGGGGACAGGGGGCAACTGGAAACACCATATATTTT.

This clonotype showed up many times. The V and J genes are TRBV27 and TRBJ1-6, with 8 bases that match TRBD1. Losses at the gene ends were 6 bases for V and 3 bases for J; bases not matched to a gene: 7. Germline lookup yields CDR1 MNHEY and CDR2 SMNVEV (reference sequence). The CDR3 loop spans 16 amino acids. In nucleotides, the CDR3 is TGTGCCAGCAGGACCGAACAGGGGGGCTATAATTCACCCCTCCACTTT. This gives the protein CASRTEQGGYNSPLHF.

The table lists this clonotype with many counts. CDR3 region: CASQGSGSTYEQYF. The DNA of the CDR3 is TGTGCCAGTCAAGGAAGCGGGAGTACCTACGAGCAGTACTTC. V and J are TRBV28 and TRBJ2-7; 8 nucleotides align to TRBD2. Germline V gene data show CDR1 as MDHEN and CDR2 as SYDVKM. The ends lost 9 bases at V and 2 bases at J; junction bases unmatched: 9. The CDR3 has 14 residues.

The chain joins TRBV19 to TRBJ1-5; D might be TRBD1 (6 bases). V shed 7 bases and J shed 0 bases, with 16 bases lying between them. The CDR3 sequence is 16 residues long. The germline V gene has CDR1 LNHDA and CDR2 SQIVND (reference sequence). The CDR3 bases are TGTGCCAGTACCGACAGGTCACCGTATAGCAATCAGCCCCAGCATTTT. It is translated as CASTDRSPYSNQPQHF.

This clonotype was seen at least ten times. The chain combines TRBV24-1 with TRBJ1-1; a possible D gene is TRBD1 (5 bases). The CDR3 is 13 residues long. V lost 0 bases and J lost 5, with 6 bases in between. Germline V gives CDR1 KGHDR, CDR2 SFDVKD. The CDR3 region has the DNA TGTGCCACCAGTGATTTGAAGGGGACTGAAGCTTTCTTT. It is translated as CATSDLKGTEAFF.

This chain uses TRBV18 with TRBJ2-7; the D call may be TRBD1 or TRBD2 (7 bases each). V was trimmed by 2 bases and J by 6 bases, leaving 17 bases between them. The V gene's germline CDR1 is KGHSH and CDR2 LQKENI. The CDR3 contains 15 residues. The CDR3 is CASSPTQGRESEQYF. The CDR3 DNA sequence: TGTGCCAGCTCACCAACACAGGGGAGGGAGAGCGAGCAGTACTTC.

This clonotype was detected many times. This chain joins TRBV11-2 and TRBJ2-1, with 10 bases aligning to TRBD1. The trim removed 1 base at V and 9 bases at J, leaving 9 bases unmatched. CDR3 size: 16 residues. The germline V gene encodes CDR1 SGHAT and CDR2 FQNNGV. Here the CDR3 DNA reads TGTGCCAGCAGCTTAGCCCGGGACAGGGGTTGGGGTGAGCAGTTCTTC. Translated, it gives CASSLARDRGWGEQFF. The variable domain in full, completed from reference TRBV11-2 and TRBJ2-1, reads EAGVAQSPRYKIIEKRQSVAFWCNPISGHATLYWYQQILGQGPKLLIQFQNNGVVDDSQLPKDRFSAERLKGVDSTLKIQPAKLEDSAVYLCASSLARDRGWGEQFFGPGTRLTVL.

This rearrangement joins TRBV20-1 to TRBJ2-3, with D perhaps TRBD2 (6 bases). The CDR3 is 11 amino acids. Trimming stripped 3 bases from V and 9 bases from J, with 10 bases between. CDR1 and CDR2 from the germline V gene are DFQATT and SNEGSKA (reference sequence). CDR3 nucleotide sequence: TGCAGTGCTAGTCCGGGGGAAACGCAGTATTTT. Protein product: CSASPGETQYF.